The T cell receptor (beta chain) under discussion was sequenced for a study of blood T cell repertoires in COVID-19. TCRdb's table, derived via immunoSEQ multiplex PCR, lists solely in-frame clones and lacks some. This table has more than 150,000 clones, more than 75% appearing once. This clone was detected once. The CDR3 length is 14 residues. In germline, CDR1 is LNHDA, CDR2 SQIVND (reference sequence). The sequence derives from a man aged 55 to 70 with COVID-19, enrolled during active disease. Material for sequencing was peripheral blood. The rearrangement joins TRBV19 to TRBJ1-2, with 9 bases fitting TRBD1. The CDR3 DNA reads TGTGCGTCAAATACAAACAGGGGGCCCTATGGCTACACCTTC. Its translation is CASNTNRGPYGYTF.